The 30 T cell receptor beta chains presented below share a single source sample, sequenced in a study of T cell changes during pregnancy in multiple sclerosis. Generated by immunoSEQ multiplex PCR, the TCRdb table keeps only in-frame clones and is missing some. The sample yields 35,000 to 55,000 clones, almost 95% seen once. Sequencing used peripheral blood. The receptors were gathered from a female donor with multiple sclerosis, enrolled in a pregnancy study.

CDR3 sequence (DNA): TGTGCCAGCAGCTTAGCGGGAGGGCAAGAGACCCAGTACTTC. It codes for CASSLAGGQETQYF. V is TRBV7-3 and J is TRBJ2-5, with 9 bases fitting TRBD2. CDR1 SGHTA and CDR2 FQGTGA come from the germline V gene. The ends lost 2 bases at V and 2 bases at J; junction bases unmatched: 0. CDR3 length equals 14 residues.

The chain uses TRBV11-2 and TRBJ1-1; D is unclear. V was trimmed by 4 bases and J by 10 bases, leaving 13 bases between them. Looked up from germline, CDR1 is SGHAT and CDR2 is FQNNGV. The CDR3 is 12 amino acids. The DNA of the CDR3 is TGTGCCAGCAGCTCCGCGAGGTGGAGAGCTTTCTTT. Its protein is CASSSARWRAFF.

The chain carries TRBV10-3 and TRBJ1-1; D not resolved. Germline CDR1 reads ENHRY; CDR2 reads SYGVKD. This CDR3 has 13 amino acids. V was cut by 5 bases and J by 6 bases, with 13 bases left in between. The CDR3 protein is CAISSGRQSEAFF. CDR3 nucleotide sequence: TGTGCCATCAGTTCCGGGCGGCAGTCTGAAGCTTTCTTT.

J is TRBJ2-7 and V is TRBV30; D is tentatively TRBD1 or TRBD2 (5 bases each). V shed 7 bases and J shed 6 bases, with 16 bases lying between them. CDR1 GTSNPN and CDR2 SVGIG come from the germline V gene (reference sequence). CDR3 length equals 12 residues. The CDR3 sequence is CASSPGPSEQYF. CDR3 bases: TGTGCCTCTTCACCGGGACCCTCCGAGCAGTACTTC.

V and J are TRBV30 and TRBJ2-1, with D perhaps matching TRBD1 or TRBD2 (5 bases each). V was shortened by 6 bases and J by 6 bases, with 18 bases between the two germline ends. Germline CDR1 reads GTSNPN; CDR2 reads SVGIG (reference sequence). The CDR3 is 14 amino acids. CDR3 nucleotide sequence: TGTGCCTGCACCGGGACCCCCTTTCTCAATGAGCAGTTCTTC. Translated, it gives CACTGTPFLNEQFF. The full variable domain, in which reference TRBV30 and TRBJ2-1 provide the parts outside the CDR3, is SQTIHQWPATLVQPVGSPLSLECTVEGTSNPNLYWYRQAAGRGLQLLFYSVGIGQISSEVPQNLSASRPQDRQFILSSKKLLLSDSGFYLCACTGTPFLNEQFFGPGTRLTVL.

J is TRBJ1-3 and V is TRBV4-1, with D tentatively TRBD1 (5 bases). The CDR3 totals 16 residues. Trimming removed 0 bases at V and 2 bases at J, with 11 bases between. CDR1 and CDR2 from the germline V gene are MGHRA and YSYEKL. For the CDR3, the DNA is TGCGCCAGCAGCCAAGATTGGGGCAGGGCTGGAAACACCATATATTTT. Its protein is CASSQDWGRAGNTIYF.

The CDR3 reads CASSKEIIAGEDYEQYF. The DNA of the CDR3 is TGTGCCAGCAGCAAAGAGATTATAGCGGGAGAAGACTACGAGCAGTACTTC. The rearrangement joins TRBV21-1 to TRBJ2-7; the table assigns TRBD2, which was not confirmed against the DNA. TRBV21-1 is a documented pseudogene. This CDR3 is built from 17 residues.

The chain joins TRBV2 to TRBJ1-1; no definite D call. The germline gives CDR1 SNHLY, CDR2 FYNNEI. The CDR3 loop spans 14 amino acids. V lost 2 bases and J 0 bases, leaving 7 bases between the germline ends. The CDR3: CASSEIQLNTEAFF. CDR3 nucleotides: TGTGCCAGCAGTGAAATTCAGTTGAACACTGAAGCTTTCTTT.

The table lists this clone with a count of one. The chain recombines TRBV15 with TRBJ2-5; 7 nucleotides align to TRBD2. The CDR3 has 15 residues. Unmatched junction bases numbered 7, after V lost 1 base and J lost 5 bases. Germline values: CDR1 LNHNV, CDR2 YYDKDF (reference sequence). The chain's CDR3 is CATSRGGRASETQYF. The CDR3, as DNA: TGTGCCACCAGCAGAGGTGGGAGGGCCAGTGAGACCCAGTACTTC.

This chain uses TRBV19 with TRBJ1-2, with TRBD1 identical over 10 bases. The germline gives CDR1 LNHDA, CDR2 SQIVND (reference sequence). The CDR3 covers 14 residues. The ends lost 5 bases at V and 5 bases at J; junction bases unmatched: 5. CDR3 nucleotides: TGTGCCAGTAGTGTTGGGACAGGGGAATATGGCTACACCTTC. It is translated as CASSVGTGEYGYTF.

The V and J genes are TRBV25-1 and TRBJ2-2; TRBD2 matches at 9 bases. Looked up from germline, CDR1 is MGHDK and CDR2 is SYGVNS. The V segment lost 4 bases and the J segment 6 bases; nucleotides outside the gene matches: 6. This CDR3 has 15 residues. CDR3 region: CASSVSGSYAGELFF. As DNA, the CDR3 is TGTGCCAGCAGTGTTAGCGGGAGTTACGCCGGGGAGCTGTTTTTT.

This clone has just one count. The CDR3 spells CASSLGWDGGAYEQYF. Written as DNA, the CDR3 is TGCGCCAGCAGCTTGGGGTGGGATGGAGGGGCCTACGAGCAGTACTTC. V and J are TRBV5-1 and TRBJ2-7; the D gene is possibly TRBD2 (6 bases). V lost 0 bases to trimming and J lost 2 bases, with 15 bases between them. The CDR3 length is 16 residues. The germline V gene encodes CDR1 SGHRS and CDR2 YFSETQ.

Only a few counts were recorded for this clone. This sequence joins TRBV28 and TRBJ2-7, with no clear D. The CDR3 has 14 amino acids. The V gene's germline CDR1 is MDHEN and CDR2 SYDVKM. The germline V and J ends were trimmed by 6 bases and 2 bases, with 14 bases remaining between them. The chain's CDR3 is CASSPTPETYEQYF. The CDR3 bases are TGTGCCAGCAGCCCAACCCCCGAGACCTACGAGCAGTACTTC.

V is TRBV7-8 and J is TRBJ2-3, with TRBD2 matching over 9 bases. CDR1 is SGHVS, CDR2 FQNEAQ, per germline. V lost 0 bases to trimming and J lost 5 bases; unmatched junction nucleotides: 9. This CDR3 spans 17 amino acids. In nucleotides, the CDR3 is TGTGCCAGCAGCTTAGCCCCTAGCGGGATGAAAGAAGATACGCAGTATTTT. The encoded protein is CASSLAPSGMKEDTQYF.

In nucleotides, the CDR3 is TGTGCCAGCAGCTCGGACAGGGTCTACGAGCAGTACTTC. Translation: CASSSDRVYEQYF. The chain carries TRBV11-2 and TRBJ2-7; 8 bases are a match to TRBD1. With V trimmed by 4 bases and J by 3 bases, 2 bases remained unmatched. In germline, CDR1 is SGHAT, CDR2 FQNNGV. The CDR3 is 13 residues long.

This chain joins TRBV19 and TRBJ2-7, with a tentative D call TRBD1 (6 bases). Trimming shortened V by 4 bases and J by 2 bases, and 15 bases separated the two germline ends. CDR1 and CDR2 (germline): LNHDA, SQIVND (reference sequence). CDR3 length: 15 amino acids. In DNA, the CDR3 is TGTGCCAGTAGTACGTTACAGGGTTTGGCCTACGAGCAGTACTTC. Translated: CASSTLQGLAYEQYF.

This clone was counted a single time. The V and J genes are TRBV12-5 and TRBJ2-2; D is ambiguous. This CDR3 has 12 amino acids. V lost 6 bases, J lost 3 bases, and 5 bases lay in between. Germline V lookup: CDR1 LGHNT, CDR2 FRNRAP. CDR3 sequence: CASGGYTGELFF. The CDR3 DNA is TGTGCTAGTGGCGGGTACACCGGGGAGCTGTTTTTT.

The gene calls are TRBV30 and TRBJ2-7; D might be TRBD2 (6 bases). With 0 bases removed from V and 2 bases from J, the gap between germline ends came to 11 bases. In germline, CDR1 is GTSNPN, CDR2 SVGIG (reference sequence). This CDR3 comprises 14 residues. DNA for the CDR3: TGTGCCTGGAGTGTGATTGCGGGGCCCTACGAGCAGTACTTC. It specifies CAWSVIAGPYEQYF.

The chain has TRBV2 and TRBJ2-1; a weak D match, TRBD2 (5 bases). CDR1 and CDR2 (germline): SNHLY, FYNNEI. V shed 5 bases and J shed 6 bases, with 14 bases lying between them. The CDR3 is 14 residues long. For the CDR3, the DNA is TGTGCCAGCAGTTATCTCTATGCGGGCAATGAGCAGTTCTTC. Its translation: CASSYLYAGNEQFF.

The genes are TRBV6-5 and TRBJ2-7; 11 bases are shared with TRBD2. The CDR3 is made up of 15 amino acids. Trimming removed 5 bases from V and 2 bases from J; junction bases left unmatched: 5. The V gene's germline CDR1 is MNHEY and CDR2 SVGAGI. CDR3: CASSGGTSGTYEQYF. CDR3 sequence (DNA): TGTGCCAGCAGTGGAGGGACTAGCGGAACCTACGAGCAGTACTTC.

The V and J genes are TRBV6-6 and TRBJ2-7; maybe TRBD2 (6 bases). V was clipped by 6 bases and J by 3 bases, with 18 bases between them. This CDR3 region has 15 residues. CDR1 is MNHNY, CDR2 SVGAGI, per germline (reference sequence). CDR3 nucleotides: TGTGCCAGCAGGAAACCTCTCCCGGGACTCTACGAGCAGTACTTC. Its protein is CASRKPLPGLYEQYF.

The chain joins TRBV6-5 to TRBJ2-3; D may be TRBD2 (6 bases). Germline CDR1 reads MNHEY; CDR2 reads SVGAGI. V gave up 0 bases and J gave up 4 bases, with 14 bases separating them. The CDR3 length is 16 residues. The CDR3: CASSYSARRGSDTQYF. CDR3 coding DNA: TGTGCCAGCAGTTACTCGGCTAGGAGGGGCTCAGATACGCAGTATTTT.

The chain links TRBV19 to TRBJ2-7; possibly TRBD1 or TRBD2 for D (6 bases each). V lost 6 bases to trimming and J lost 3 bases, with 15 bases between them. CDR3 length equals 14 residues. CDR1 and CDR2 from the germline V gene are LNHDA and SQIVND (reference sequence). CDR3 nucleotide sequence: TGTGCCAGTAGCTTCGGAAAGGGGGGCTACGAGCAGTACTTC. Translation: CASSFGKGGYEQYF.

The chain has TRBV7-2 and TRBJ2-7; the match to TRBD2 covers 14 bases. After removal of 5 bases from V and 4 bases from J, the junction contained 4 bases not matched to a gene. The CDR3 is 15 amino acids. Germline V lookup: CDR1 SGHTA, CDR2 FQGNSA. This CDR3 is CASSRGLAGVYEQYF. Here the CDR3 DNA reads TGTGCCAGCAGCCGGGGACTAGCGGGGGTATACGAGCAGTACTTC.

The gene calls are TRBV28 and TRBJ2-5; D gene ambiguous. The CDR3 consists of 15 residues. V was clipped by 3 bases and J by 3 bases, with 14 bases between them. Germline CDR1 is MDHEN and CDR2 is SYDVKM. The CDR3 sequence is CASSLLKENKETQYF. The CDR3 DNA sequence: TGTGCCAGCAGTTTGCTTAAGGAAAACAAAGAGACCCAGTACTTC.

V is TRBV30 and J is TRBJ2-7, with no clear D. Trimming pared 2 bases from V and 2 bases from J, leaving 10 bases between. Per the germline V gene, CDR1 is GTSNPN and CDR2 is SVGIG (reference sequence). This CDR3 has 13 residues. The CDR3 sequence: CAWSPGEPYEQYF. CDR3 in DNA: TGTGCCTGGAGTCCTGGTGAACCCTACGAGCAGTACTTC.

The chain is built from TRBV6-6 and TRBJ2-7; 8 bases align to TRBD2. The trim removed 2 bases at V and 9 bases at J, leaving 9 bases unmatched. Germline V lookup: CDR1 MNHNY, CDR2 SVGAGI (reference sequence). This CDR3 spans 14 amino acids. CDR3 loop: CASSYPGREVVQYF. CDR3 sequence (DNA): TGTGCCAGCAGTTACCCCGGGAGGGAGGTGGTGCAGTACTTC.

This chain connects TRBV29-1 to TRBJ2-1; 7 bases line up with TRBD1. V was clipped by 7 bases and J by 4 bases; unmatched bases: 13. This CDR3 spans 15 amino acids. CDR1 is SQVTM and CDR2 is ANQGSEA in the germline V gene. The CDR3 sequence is CSDQTDRVWYNEQFF. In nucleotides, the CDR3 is TGCAGCGATCAAACTGACAGGGTTTGGTACAATGAGCAGTTCTTC.

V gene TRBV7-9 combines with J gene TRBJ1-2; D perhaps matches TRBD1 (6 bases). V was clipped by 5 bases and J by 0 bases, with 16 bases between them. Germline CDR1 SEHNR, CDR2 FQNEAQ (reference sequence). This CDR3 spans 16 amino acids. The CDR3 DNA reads TGTGCCAGCAGCCCACCCTCAGGACAGCCTAACTATGGCTACACCTTC. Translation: CASSPPSGQPNYGYTF. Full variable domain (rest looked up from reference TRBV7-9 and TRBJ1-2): DTGVSQNPRHKITKRGQNVTFRCDPISEHNRLYWYRQTLGQGPEFLTYFQNEAQLEKSRLLSDRFSAERPKGSFSTLEIQRTEQGDSAMYLCASSPPSGQPNYGYTFGSGTRLTVV.

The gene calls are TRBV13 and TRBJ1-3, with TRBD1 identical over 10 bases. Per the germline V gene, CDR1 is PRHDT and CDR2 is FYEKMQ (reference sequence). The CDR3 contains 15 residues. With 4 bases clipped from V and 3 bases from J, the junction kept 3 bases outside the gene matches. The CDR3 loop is CASSSDRGNGNTIYF. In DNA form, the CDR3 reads TGTGCCAGCAGCTCGGACAGGGGGAATGGAAACACCATATATTTT.